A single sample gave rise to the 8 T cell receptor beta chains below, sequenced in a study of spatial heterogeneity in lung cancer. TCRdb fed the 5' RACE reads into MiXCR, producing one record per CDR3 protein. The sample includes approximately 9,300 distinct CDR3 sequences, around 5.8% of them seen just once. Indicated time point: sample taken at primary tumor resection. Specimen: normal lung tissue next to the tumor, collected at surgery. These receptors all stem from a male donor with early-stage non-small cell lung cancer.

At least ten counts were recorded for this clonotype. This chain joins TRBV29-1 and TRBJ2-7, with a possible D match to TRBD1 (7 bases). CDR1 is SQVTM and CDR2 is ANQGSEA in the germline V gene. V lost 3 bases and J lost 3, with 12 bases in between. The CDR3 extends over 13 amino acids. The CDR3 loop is CSVEGGQFYEQYF. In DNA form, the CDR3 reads TGCAGCGTTGAGGGGGGACAGTTCTACGAGCAGTACTTC.

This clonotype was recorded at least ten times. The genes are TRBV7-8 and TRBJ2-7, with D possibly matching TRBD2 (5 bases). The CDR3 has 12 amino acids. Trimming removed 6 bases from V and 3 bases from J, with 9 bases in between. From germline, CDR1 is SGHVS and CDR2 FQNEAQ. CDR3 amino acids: CASRSSIYEQYF. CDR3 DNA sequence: TGTGCCAGCAGGTCTAGCATCTACGAGCAGTACTTC.

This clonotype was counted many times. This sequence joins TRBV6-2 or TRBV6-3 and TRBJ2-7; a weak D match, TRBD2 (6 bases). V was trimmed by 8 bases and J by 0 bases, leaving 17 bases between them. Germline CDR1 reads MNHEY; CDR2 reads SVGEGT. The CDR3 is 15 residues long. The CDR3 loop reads CASVGIADVSYEQYF. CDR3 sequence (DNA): TGTGCCAGCGTGGGCATAGCGGATGTCTCCTACGAGCAGTACTTC.

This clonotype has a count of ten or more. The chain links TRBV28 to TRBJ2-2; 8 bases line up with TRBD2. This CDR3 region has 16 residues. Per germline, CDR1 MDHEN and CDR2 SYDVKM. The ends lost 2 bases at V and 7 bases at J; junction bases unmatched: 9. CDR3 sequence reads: CASSLPPGSGGGELFF. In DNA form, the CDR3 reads TGTGCCAGCAGTTTACCGCCCGGGAGCGGGGGCGGGGAGCTGTTTTTT.

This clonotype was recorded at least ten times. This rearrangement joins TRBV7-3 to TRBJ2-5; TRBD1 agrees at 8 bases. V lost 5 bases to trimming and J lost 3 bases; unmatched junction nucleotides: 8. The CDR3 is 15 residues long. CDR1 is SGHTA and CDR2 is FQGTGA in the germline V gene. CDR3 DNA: TGTGCCAGCAGCCCGCGGACAGGGAAGAAAGAGACCCAGTACTTC. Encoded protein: CASSPRTGKKETQYF.

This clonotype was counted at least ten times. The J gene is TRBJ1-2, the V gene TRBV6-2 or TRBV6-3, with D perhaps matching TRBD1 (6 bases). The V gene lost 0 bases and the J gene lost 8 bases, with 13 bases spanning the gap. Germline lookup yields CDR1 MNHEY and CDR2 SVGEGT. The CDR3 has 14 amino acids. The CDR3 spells CASSYSNRAGGYTF. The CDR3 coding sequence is TGTGCCAGCAGTTACTCGAACAGGGCCGGCGGCTACACCTTC.

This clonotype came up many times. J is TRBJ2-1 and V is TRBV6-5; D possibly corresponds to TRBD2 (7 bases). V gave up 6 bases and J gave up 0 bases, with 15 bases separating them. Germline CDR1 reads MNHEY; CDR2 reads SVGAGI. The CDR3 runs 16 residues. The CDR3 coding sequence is TGTGCCAGCAGACGCGGACTAGGGGGCTCCTACAATGAGCAGTTCTTC. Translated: CASRRGLGGSYNEQFF.

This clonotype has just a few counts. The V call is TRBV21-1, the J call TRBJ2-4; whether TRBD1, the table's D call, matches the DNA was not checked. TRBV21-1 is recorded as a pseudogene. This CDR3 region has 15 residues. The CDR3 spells CAHFRTGSAKNIQYF. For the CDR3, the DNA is TGTGCCCACTTCAGGACAGGGAGTGCCAAAAACATTCAGTACTTC.